The rows below give T cell receptor beta chains drawn from one sample of a study of cytomegalovirus exposure and HLA in healthy donors. Method: immunoSEQ multiplex PCR; TCRdb's copy keeps in-frame clones and lacks some. The sample includes roughly 130,000 clones, about 90% of them seen just once. The specimen sequenced was PBMCs. These receptors came from a man younger than 45 in good health and CMV-seronegative. Each CDR3 is given with its conserved first and last residue. Fields, in order: clone size, J gene, D gene, V gene, CDR3 protein, CDR3 DNA. D genes are given only for firm matches. Clone size is stated in some rows and not others, as once, few, many or a class when expanded.

NA TRBJ2-3 TRBD2 TRBV5-1 CASSFGTSGTDTQYF TGCGCCAGCAGCTTTGGGACTAGCGGGACGGATACGCAGTATTTT
NA TRBJ2-7 NA TRBV6-5 CASSTGQTVYEQYF TGTGCCAGCAGCACAGGACAGACCGTCTACGAGCAGTACTTC
NA TRBJ2-7 TRBD2 TRBV10-2 CASKAGDLREQYF TGCGCCAGCAAAGCGGGGGATCTCCGCGAGCAGTACTTC
once TRBJ2-3 TRBD1 TRBV5-4 CAWGQGASDTQYF TGTGCCTGGGGACAGGGGGCGTCGGATACGCAGTATTTT
NA TRBJ2-7 NA TRBV28 CASSRAYEQYF TGTGCCAGCAGTCGCGCCTACGAGCAGTACTTC
NA TRBJ1-1 TRBD1 TRBV6-4 CASRLQGADTEAFF TGTGCCAGCAGATTACAGGGGGCCGACACTGAAGCTTTCTTT
NA TRBJ1-1 NA TRBV7-9 CASSFATGIGAEAFF TGTGCCAGCAGCTTCGCTACAGGGATCGGCGCTGAAGCTTTCTTT
NA TRBJ1-4 TRBD1 TRBV18 CASSPAGTGTTNEKLFF TGTGCCAGCTCGCCCGCCGGGACAGGAACAACTAATGAAAAACTGTTTTTT
NA TRBJ2-2 NA TRBV4-3 CASSHGQGGTGELFF TGCGCCAGCAGCCATGGGCAGGGGGGCACCGGGGAGCTGTTTTTT
NA TRBJ2-7 NA TRBV7-9 CASSPGTLEQYF TGTGCCAGCAGCCCGGGGACACTCGAGCAGTACTTC
NA TRBJ2-1 TRBD1 TRBV27 CASRDRVNEQFF TGTGCCAGCCGGGACAGGGTTAATGAGCAGTTCTTC
NA TRBJ2-1 NA TRBV14 CASSRPGGWNEQFF TGTGCCAGCAGCCGCCCGGGGGGCTGGAATGAGCAGTTCTTC
NA TRBJ2-5 TRBD2 TRBV4-3 CASSQNTGTSGGTQETQYF TGCGCCAGCAGCCAGAACACCGGGACTAGCGGGGGAACACAAGAGACCCAGTACTTC
NA TRBJ1-1 NA TRBV29-1 CSSDQRTEAFF TGCAGCTCCGACCAGCGAACTGAAGCTTTCTTT
NA TRBJ2-5 NA TRBV9 CASSGGPGEKETQYF TGTGCCAGCAGCGGGGGGCCCGGGGAAAAAGAGACCCAGTACTTC